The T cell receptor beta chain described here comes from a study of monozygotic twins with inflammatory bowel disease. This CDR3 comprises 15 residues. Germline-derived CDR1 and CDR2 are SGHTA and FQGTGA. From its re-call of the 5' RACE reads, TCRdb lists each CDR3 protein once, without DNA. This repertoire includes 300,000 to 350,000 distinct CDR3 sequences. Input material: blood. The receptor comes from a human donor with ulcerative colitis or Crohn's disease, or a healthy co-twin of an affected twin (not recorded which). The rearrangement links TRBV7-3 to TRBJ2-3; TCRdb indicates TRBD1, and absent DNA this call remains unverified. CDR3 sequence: CASSSRESSTDTQYF.